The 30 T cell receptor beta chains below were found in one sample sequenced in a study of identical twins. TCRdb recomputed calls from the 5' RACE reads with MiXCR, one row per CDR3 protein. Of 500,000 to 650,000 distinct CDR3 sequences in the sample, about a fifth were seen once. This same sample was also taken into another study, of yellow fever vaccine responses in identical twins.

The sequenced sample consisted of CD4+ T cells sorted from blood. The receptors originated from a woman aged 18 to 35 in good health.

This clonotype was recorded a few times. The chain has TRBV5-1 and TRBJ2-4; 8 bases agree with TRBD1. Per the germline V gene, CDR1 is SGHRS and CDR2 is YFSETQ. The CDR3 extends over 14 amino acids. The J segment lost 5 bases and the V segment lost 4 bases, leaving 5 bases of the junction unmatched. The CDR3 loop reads CASSAGTGENIQYF. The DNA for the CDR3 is TGCGCCAGCAGCGCCGGGACAGGAGAAAACATTCAGTACTTC.

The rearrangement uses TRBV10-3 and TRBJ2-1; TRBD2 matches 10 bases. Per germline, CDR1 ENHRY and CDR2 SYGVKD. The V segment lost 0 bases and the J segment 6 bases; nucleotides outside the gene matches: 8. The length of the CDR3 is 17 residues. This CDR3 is CAISESLWPSGGNEQFF. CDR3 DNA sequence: TGTGCCATCAGTGAGTCGCTGTGGCCTAGCGGGGGCAATGAGCAGTTCTTC.

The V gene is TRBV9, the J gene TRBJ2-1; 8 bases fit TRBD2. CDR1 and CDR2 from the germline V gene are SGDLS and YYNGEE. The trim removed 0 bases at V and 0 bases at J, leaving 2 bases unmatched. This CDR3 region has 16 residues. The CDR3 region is CASSVVREASYNEQFF. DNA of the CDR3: TGTGCCAGCAGCGTAGTGCGGGAGGCCTCCTACAATGAGCAGTTCTTC.

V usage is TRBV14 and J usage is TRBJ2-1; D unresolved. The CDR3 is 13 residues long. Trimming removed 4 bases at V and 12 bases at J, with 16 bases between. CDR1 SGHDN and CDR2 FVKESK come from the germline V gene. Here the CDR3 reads CASSPSKSTGQFF. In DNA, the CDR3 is TGTGCCAGCAGCCCGAGCAAAAGTACTGGGCAGTTCTTC.

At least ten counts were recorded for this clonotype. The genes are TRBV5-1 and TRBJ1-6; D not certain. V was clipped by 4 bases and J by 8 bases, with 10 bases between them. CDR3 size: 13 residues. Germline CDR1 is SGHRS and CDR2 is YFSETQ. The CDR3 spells CASSTGGDSPLHF. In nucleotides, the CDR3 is TGCGCCAGCAGCACCGGCGGGGATTCACCCCTCCACTTT.

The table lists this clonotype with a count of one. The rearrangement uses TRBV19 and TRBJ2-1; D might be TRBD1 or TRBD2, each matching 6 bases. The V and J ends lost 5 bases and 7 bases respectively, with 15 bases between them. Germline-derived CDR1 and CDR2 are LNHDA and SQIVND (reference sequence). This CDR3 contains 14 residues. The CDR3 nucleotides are TGTGCCAGTAGTTGGGGGGCGCGGGTGAATGAGCAGTTCTTC. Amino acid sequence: CASSWGARVNEQFF. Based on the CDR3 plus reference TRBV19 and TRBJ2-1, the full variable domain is DGGITQSPKYLFRKEGQNVTLSCEQNLNHDAMYWYRQDPGQGLRLIYYSQIVNDFQKGDIAEGYSVSREKKESFPLTVTSAQKNPTAFYLCASSWGARVNEQFFGPGTRLTVL.

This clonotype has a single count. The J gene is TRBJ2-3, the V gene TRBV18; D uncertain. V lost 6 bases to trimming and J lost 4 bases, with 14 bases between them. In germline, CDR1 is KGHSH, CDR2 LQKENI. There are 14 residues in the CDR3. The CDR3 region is CASSPPGTADTQYF. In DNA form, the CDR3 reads TGTGCCAGCTCCCCGCCCGGCACAGCAGATACGCAGTATTTT.

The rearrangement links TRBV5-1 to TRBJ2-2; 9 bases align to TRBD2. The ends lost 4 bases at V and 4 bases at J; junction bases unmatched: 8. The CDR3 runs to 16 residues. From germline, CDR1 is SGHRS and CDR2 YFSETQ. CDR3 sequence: CASSLRTSVGTGELFF. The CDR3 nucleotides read TGCGCCAGCAGCCTTCGGACTAGCGTCGGCACCGGGGAGCTGTTTTTT.

This CDR3 is CASSLVKSEPLPQHF. CDR3 in DNA: TGTGCCAGCAGCTTAGTTAAATCTGAGCCGCTGCCCCAGCATTTT. V gene TRBV5-5 combines with J gene TRBJ1-5; D is unresolved. CDR3 length: 15 amino acids. Per the germline V gene, CDR1 is SGHKS and CDR2 is YYEKEE (reference sequence). The germline V and J ends were trimmed by 2 bases and 9 bases, with 18 bases remaining between them.

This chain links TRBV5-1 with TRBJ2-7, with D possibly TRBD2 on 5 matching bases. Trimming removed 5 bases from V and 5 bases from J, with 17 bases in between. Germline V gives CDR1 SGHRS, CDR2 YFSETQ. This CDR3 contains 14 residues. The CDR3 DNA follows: TGCGCCAGCAGGAGGGAGCACCAACAAGACGAGCAGTACTTC. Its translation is CASRREHQQDEQYF. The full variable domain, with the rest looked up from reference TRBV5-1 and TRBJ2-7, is KAGVTQTPRYLIKTRGQQVTLSCSPISGHRSVSWYQQTPGQGLQFLFEYFSETQRNKGNFPGRFSGRQFSNSRSEMNVSTLELGDSALYLCASRREHQQDEQYFGPGTRLTVT.

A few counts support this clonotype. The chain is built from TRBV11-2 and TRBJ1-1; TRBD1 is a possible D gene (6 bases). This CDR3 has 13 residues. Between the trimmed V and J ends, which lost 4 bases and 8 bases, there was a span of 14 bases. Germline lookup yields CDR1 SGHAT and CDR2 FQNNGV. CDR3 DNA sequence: TGTGCCAGCAGCTCACAGGGTTCGCAGGAAGCTTTCTTT. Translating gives CASSSQGSQEAFF.

The CDR3 nucleotides read TGCAGTGCTAGTCCAGCGGGGGGGGCAGATACGCAGTATTTT. Translated: CSASPAGGADTQYF. The gene calls are TRBV20-1 and TRBJ2-3; 10 bases are shared with TRBD2. This CDR3 has 14 residues. Germline V lookup: CDR1 DFQATT, CDR2 SNEGSKA (reference sequence). V shed 3 bases, J shed 4 bases, and the junction held 4 bases outside the gene matches.

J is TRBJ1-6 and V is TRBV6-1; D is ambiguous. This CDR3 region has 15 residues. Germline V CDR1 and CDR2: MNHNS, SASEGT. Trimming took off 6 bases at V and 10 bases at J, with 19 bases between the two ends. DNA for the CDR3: TGTGCCAGCAGCAGGACGCACCCTGGGGTGTCACCCCTCCACTTT. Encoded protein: CASSRTHPGVSPLHF.

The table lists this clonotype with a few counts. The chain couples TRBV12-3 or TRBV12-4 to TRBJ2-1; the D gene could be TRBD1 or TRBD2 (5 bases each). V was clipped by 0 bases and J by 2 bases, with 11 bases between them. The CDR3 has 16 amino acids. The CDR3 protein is CASSLARRGPYNEQFF. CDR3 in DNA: TGTGCCAGCAGTTTAGCGCGTAGGGGACCCTACAATGAGCAGTTCTTC.

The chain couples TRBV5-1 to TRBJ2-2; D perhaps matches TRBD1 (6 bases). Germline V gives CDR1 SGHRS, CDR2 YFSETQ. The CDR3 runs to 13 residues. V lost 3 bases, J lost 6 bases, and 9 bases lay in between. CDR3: CASSSAGAGELFF. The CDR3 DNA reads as TGCGCCAGCAGCTCCGCAGGGGCCGGGGAGCTGTTTTTT.

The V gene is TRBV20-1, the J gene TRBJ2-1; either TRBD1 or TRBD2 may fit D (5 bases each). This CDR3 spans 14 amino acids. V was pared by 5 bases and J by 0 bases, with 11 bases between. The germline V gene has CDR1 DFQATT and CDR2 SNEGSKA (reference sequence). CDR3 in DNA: TGCAGTGCTCGAAAGGGGAGCTCCTACAATGAGCAGTTCTTC. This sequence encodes CSARKGSSYNEQFF.

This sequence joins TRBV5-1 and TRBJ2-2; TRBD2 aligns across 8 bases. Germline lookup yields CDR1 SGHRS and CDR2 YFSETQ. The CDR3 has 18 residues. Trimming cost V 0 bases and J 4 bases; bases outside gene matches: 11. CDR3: CASSLGGLSGSLTGELFF. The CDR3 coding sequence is TGCGCCAGCAGCTTGGGGGGACTGAGCGGGAGTCTCACCGGGGAGCTGTTTTTT.

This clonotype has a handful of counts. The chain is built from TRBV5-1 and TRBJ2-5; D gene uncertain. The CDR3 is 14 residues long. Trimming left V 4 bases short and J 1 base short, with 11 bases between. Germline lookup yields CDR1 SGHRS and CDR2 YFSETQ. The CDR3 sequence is CASSGPSIQETQYF. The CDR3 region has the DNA TGCGCCAGCAGCGGACCTAGTATCCAAGAGACCCAGTACTTC.

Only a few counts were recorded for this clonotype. The CDR3 sequence: CASGGGYNEQFF. Written as DNA, the CDR3 is TGTGCCAGCGGCGGGGGTTACAATGAGCAGTTCTTC. This chain connects TRBV28 to TRBJ2-1; TRBD2 matches 7 bases. The V gene end was trimmed by 8 bases and the J gene end by 4 bases; junction bases not matched to a gene: 2. Germline CDR1 is MDHEN and CDR2 is SYDVKM. The CDR3 sequence is 12 residues long.

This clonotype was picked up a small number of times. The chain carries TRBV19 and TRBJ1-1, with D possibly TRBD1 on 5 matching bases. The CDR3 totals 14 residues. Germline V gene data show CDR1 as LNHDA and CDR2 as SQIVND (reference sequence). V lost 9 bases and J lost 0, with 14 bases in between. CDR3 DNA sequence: TGTGCCAGCCGTGCGGGGGGGGTGAACACTGAAGCTTTCTTT. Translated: CASRAGGVNTEAFF. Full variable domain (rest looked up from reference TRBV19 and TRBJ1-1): DGGITQSPKYLFRKEGQNVTLSCEQNLNHDAMYWYRQDPGQGLRLIYYSQIVNDFQKGDIAEGYSVSREKKESFPLTVTSAQKNPTAFYLCASRAGGVNTEAFFGQGTRLTVV.

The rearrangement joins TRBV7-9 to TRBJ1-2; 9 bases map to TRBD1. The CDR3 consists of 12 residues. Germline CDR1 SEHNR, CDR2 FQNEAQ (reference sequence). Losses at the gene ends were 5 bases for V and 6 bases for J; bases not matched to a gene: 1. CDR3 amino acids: CASSRDRDGYTF. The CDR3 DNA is TGTGCCAGCAGCCGGGACAGGGATGGCTACACCTTC. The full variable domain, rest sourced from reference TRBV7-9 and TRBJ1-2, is DTGVSQNPRHKITKRGQNVTFRCDPISEHNRLYWYRQTLGQGPEFLTYFQNEAQLEKSRLLSDRFSAERPKGSFSTLEIQRTEQGDSAMYLCASSRDRDGYTFGSGTRLTVV.

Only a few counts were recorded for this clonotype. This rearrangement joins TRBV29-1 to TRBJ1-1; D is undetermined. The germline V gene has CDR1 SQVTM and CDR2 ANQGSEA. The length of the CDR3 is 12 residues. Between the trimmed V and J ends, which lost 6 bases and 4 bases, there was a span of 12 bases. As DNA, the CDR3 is TGCAGCGTAAGGACCGACGGCACTGAAGCTTTCTTT. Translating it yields CSVRTDGTEAFF.

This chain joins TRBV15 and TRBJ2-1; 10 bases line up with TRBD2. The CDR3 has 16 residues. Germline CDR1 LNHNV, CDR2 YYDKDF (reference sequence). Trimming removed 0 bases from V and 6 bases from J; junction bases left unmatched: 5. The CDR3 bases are TGTGCCACCAGCAGAGATCAGACTAGCGGGCTCAATGAGCAGTTCTTC. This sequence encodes CATSRDQTSGLNEQFF.

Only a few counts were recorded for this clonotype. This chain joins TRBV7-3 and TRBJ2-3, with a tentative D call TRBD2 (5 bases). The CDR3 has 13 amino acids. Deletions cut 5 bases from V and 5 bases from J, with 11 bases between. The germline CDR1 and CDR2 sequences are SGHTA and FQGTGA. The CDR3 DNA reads TGTGCCAGCAGCCTTACTAGATTAGATACGCAGTATTTT. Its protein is CASSLTRLDTQYF. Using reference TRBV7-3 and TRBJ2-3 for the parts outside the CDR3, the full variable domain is GAGVSQTPSNKVTEKGKYVELRCDPISGHTALYWYRQSLGQGPEFLIYFQGTGAADDSGLPNDRFFAVRPEGSVSTLKIQRTERGDSAVYLCASSLTRLDTQYFGPGTRLTVL.

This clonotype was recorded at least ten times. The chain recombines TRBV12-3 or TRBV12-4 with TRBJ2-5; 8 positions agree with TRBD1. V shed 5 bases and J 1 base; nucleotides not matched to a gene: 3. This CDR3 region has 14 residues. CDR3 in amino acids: CASSQTGGQETQYF. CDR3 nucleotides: TGTGCCAGCAGTCAAACAGGGGGCCAAGAGACCCAGTACTTC.

CDR3 loop: CASSLAPGRNTEAFF. DNA of the CDR3: TGTGCCAGCAGCTTAGCTCCAGGGAGGAACACTGAAGCTTTCTTT. This sequence joins TRBV11-2 and TRBJ1-1, with D possibly being TRBD1 (5 bases). Trimming removed 1 base from V and 1 base from J, with 10 bases in between. The germline gives CDR1 SGHAT, CDR2 FQNNGV. The CDR3 extends over 15 amino acids.

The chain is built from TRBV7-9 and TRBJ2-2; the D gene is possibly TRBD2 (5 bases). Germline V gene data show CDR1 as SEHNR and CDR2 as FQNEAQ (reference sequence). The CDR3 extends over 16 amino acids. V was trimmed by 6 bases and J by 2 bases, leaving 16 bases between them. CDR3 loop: CASRPNGIGNTGELFF. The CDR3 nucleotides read TGTGCCAGCAGGCCAAACGGGATAGGAAACACCGGGGAGCTGTTTTTT.

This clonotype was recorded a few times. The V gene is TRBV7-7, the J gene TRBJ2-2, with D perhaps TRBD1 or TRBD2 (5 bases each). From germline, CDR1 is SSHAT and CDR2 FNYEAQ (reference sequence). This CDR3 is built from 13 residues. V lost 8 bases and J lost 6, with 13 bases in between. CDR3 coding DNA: TGTGCCAGCCGGGACCTCCGTTCCGGGGAGCTGTTTTTT. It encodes CASRDLRSGELFF.

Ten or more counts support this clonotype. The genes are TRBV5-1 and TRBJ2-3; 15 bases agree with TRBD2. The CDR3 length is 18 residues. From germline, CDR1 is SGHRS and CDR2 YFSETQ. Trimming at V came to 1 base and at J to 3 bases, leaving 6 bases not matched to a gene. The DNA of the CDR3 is TGCGCCAGCAGCTTGCCGGGACTAGCGGGAGGCCGGACAGATACGCAGTATTTT. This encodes CASSLPGLAGGRTDTQYF.

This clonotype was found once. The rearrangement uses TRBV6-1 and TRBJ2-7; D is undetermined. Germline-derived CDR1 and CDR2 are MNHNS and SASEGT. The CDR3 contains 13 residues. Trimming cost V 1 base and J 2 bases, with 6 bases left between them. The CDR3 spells CASSEVPPYEQYV. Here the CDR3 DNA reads TGTGCCAGCAGTGAAGTGCCCCCCTACGAGCAGTACGTC.